This T cell receptor (beta chain) originates from a study of blood T cell repertoires in COVID-19. About the research overall: Acute and convalescent COVID-19 specimens originated in the United States, Italy and Spain. PBMCs, B-cell-depleted T cells, or T cells provided the cDNA or gDNA that made up the material.

This CDR3 region has 15 residues. Trimming at V came to 4 bases and at J to 8 bases, leaving 11 bases not matched to a gene. Germline CDR1 and CDR2: SGHDN and FVKESK. Followed over time, Seattle patients had been enrolled while infection was active. Authors' methods: Amplification from reference gene primers served as the basis for estimated nucleated cell counts. Profiled with immunoSEQ multiplex PCR; TCRdb holds only in-frame clones, not every one. From that table come the V and J calls and clone size; the DNA was used to work out D and trimming. The table has almost 350,000 clones, approximately 90% seen once.

The material sequenced was peripheral blood. This TCR derives from a woman in her sixties with COVID-19, enrolled during active disease. The V gene is TRBV14, the J gene TRBJ1-1; TRBD1 agrees at 9 bases. In DNA form, the CDR3 reads TGTGCCAGCAGCCCGTGGACAGGGGTGAAAAGCGAAGCTTTCTTT. Amino acids: CASSPWTGVKSEAFF.